The present T cell receptor beta chain was sequenced within a study of blood T cell repertoires in COVID-19. Using immunoSEQ multiplex PCR, the repertoire was profiled, and TCRdb retains in-frame clones only, with some absent. Among 150,000 or so clones, approximately 80% were seen once, and the ten largest hold less than 7.5%. This CDR3 has 15 residues. Looked up from germline, CDR1 is SEHNR and CDR2 is FQNEAQ (reference sequence). The V gene lost 1 base and the J gene lost 3 bases, with 11 bases spanning the gap. The chain is built from TRBV7-9 and TRBJ2-3; D not certain. Sequences were obtained from PBMCs or T cells enriched from blood (not recorded which). The TCR comes from a woman in her 50s who had recovered from COVID-19. Here the CDR3 reads CASSLGVEWTDTQYF. CDR3 bases: TGTGCCAGCAGCTTAGGTGTGGAGTGGACAGATACGCAGTATTTT.